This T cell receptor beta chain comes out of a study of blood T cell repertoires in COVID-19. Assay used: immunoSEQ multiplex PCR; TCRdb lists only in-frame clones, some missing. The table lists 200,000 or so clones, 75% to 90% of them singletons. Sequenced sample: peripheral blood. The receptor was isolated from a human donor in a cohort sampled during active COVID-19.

The CDR3 DNA reads as TGTGCCAGCAGCCCACGAGCGGGGGACGTTTTCTACGAGCAGTACTTC. Its protein product is CASSPRAGDVFYEQYF. This chain links TRBV7-8 with TRBJ2-7; TRBD2 matches at 8 bases. With 5 bases clipped from V and 3 bases from J, the junction kept 12 bases outside the gene matches. This CDR3 is built from 16 residues. Germline V gives CDR1 SGHVS, CDR2 FQNEAQ.